A selection of T cell receptor beta chains follows, all from one sample in a study of OX40 agonist ivuxolimab in advanced cancers. Using immunoSEQ multiplex PCR, the repertoire was profiled, and TCRdb retains in-frame clones only, with some absent. The data show roughly 60,000 clones, about 82% seen once. Material: CD4+ or CD8+ T cells sorted from blood, obtained in a trial of the OX40 agonist ivuxolimab. The receptors were gathered from an adult with an advanced solid tumor such as melanoma, head and neck, liver or kidney cancer. Both conserved end residues are part of each CDR3. Each record gives: CDR3 protein, CDR3 DNA, D gene, clone size, V gene, J gene. D genes are given only for firm matches. A row's size may be missing; if present it is once, few, many or a size class.

CASSQRSLNGLETQYF	TGCGCCAGCAGCCAACGAAGCTTAAACGGCCTCGAGACCCAGTACTTC	-	-	TRBV4-1	TRBJ2-5
CASSIEGALDTQYF	TGTGCCAGTAGTATAGAGGGGGCGTTAGATACGCAGTATTTT	-	-	TRBV19	TRBJ2-3
CASSPTVYGYTF	TGTGCCAGCAGCCCGACAGTTTATGGCTACACCTTC	-	once	TRBV5-5	TRBJ1-2
CASSPGLDRLFF	TGTGCCAGCAGCCCGGGGTTGGACCGGCTGTTTTTT	-	-	TRBV5-4	TRBJ2-2
CASSLAESRTSNQPQHF	TGTGCCAGCAGCTTAGCGGAGAGCCGAACTAGCAATCAGCCCCAGCATTTT	-	-	TRBV7-6	TRBJ1-5
CAIRRTSGSDTQYF	TGTGCCATCAGGAGGACTAGCGGTTCAGATACGCAGTATTTT	TRBD2	-	TRBV10-3	TRBJ2-3
CASYGTEFPSLLSGNTIYF	TGTGCCAGCTACGGGACGGAATTCCCCTCTCTCCTCTCTGGAAACACCATATATTTT	-	-	TRBV28	TRBJ1-3
CASSRGVETQYF	TGTGCCAGTAGCAGGGGCGTAGAGACCCAGTACTTC	-	-	TRBV19	TRBJ2-5
CASSQESGNGANVLTF	TGCGCCAGCAGCCAAGAAAGCGGAAACGGGGCCAACGTCCTGACTTTC	-	once	TRBV4-3	TRBJ2-6
CASSAGAGQGYTF	TGTGCCAGCAGCGCCGGGGCAGGGCAAGGCTACACCTTC	-	-	TRBV9	TRBJ1-2
CASRKLDYPSGTQYF	TGTGCCAGCAGAAAACTGGACTACCCGTCGGGGACCCAGTACTTC	-	few	TRBV27	TRBJ2-5
CASPKQGREKLFF	TGTGCCAGCCCCAAGCAGGGCCGGGAAAAACTGTTTTTT	-	-	TRBV21-1	TRBJ1-4
CASSQSHRGRTEAFF	TGCGCCAGCAGCCAATCCCACAGGGGGCGAACTGAAGCTTTCTTT	TRBD1	-	TRBV4-1	TRBJ1-1
CASSKGWLAGQNIQYF	TGTGCCAGCAGCAAAGGATGGCTAGCGGGACAAAACATTCAGTACTTC	TRBD2	few	TRBV9	TRBJ2-4
CASRRDAAYEQYF	TGCGCCTCACGAAGGGACGCAGCCTACGAGCAGTACTTC	-	-	TRBV4-1	TRBJ2-7
CAWSWDRGSVDQPQHF	TGTGCCTGGAGTTGGGACAGGGGGTCGGTTGATCAGCCCCAGCATTTT	TRBD1	-	TRBV30	TRBJ1-5
CASSPREDAGSGNTIYF	TGTGCCAGCAGCCCCCGGGAGGACGCCGGCTCTGGAAACACCATATATTTT	-	-	TRBV7-2	TRBJ1-3
CASSPVAYNEQFF	TGTGCCAGCAGCCCCGTCGCCTACAATGAGCAGTTCTTC	-	-	TRBV25-1	TRBJ2-1
CASSPPSLDEQFF	TGTGCCAGCAGCCCCCCCTCACTGGATGAGCAGTTCTTC	-	once	TRBV9	TRBJ2-1
CASSPLEAGGLLSTDTQYF	TGCGCCAGCAGCCCCCTGGAAGCGGGAGGCCTCCTGAGCACAGATACGCAGTATTTT	TRBD2	-	TRBV5-1	TRBJ2-3
CASSTFRQGSYEQYF	TGTGCCAGTAGTACCTTTCGACAGGGGTCGTACGAGCAGTACTTC	TRBD1	few	TRBV19	TRBJ2-7
CASSIWTGNYGYTF	TGTGCCAGCAGCATATGGACAGGGAACTATGGCTACACCTTC	TRBD1	-	TRBV7-2	TRBJ1-2
CASSEARGFQYF	TGTGCCAGCAGTGAGGCGAGGGGGTTCCAGTACTTC	-	-	TRBV6-1	TRBJ2-5
CASSPGLAGQSSYNEQFF	TGTGCCAGCAGCCCGGGACTAGCGGGACAGAGCTCCTACAATGAGCAGTTCTTC	TRBD2	-	TRBV28	TRBJ2-1
CASSQPRRASTDTQYF	TGCGCCAGCAGTCAACCCCGGCGTGCGAGCACAGATACGCAGTATTTT	-	-	TRBV23-1	TRBJ2-3
CASSPPEGPGEQYF	TGTGCCAGCAGCCCCCCGGAAGGGCCGGGGGAGCAGTACTTC	-	-	TRBV7-2	TRBJ2-7
CASSPPDWSGRYGYTF	TGTGCCAGCAGCCCCCCGGATTGGTCGGGTCGCTATGGCTACACCTTC	-	-	TRBV11-2	TRBJ1-2
CASSSVLAGGSDTQYF	TGCGCCAGCAGCTCGGTCTTAGCGGGAGGCTCGGATACGCAGTATTTT	TRBD2	-	TRBV5-1	TRBJ2-3
CATSHRGGPTGYEQYF	TGTGCCACCTCCCACCGTGGGGGCCCCACCGGCTACGAGCAGTACTTC	-	-	TRBV11-2	TRBJ2-7
CASSLASGGGYEQYF	TGTGCCAGCAGCTTGGCTTCAGGGGGCGGCTACGAGCAGTACTTC	TRBD1	once	TRBV7-3	TRBJ2-7
CASSLAGGLFDTQYF	TGCGCCAGCAGCCTAGCGGGAGGATTGTTTGATACGCAGTATTTT	TRBD2	-	TRBV5-1	TRBJ2-3
CASRAGGYQPQHF	TGTGCCAGCAGGGCAGGGGGTTATCAGCCCCAGCATTTT	TRBD1	-	TRBV6-5	TRBJ1-5
CASSSYRAAEAFF	TGTGCCAGCAGCTCGTACCGGGCCGCTGAAGCTTTCTTT	-	-	TRBV7-6	TRBJ1-1
CASSQGSSGNTIYF	TGTGCCAGCAGCCAAGGTTCCTCTGGAAACACCATATATTTT	-	-	TRBV7-2	TRBJ1-3
CASSQDSSYGYTF	TGCGCCAGCAGCCAAGATAGTAGCTATGGCTACACCTTC	-	-	TRBV4-3	TRBJ1-2
CASSLAPQTAGNTIYF	TGCGCCAGCAGCTTAGCCCCCCAGACAGCTGGAAACACCATATATTTT	-	-	TRBV5-1	TRBJ1-3
CASSGGDRNLYGYTF	TGTGCCAGCAGCGGTGGGGACAGGAACCTCTATGGCTACACCTTC	TRBD1	-	TRBV9	TRBJ1-2
CASSVAGTPTGNTIYF	TGTGCCAGCAGCGTAGCCGGGACCCCAACTGGAAACACCATATATTTT	-	-	TRBV9	TRBJ1-3
CAWSLGHDEQFF	TGTGCCTGGAGTCTGGGGCACGATGAGCAGTTCTTC	-	once	TRBV30	TRBJ2-1
CASSPRFPTGEGETQYF	TGTGCCAGTTCGCCAAGATTTCCGACAGGGGAGGGAGAGACCCAGTACTTC	-	-	TRBV19	TRBJ2-5
CAWSLWTGTASYEQYF	TGTGCCTGGAGTCTATGGACTGGGACAGCCTCCTACGAGCAGTACTTC	TRBD1	-	TRBV30	TRBJ2-7
CASSYRLNTEAFF	TGTGCCAGCAGTTACCGGTTGAACACTGAAGCTTTCTTT	-	-	TRBV6-6	TRBJ1-1
CASSLGTRGEKLFF	TGTGCCAGCAGCCTAGGGACTCGGGGGGAAAAACTGTTTTTT	-	few	TRBV6-5	TRBJ1-4
CASSLMQGAREKLFF	TGTGCCAGCAGCTTAATGCAGGGGGCAAGAGAAAAACTGTTTTTT	TRBD1	once	TRBV7-9	TRBJ1-4
CASTLTGGLNQPQHF	TGTGCCAGCACCCTGACAGGTGGACTCAATCAGCCCCAGCATTTT	-	-	TRBV2	TRBJ1-5
CASSLLGTDNQPQHF	TGTGCCAGCAGTTTATTGGGGACTGACAATCAGCCCCAGCATTTT	-	-	TRBV27	TRBJ1-5
CAWSVSLAGGNEQFF	TGTGCCTGGAGTGTGTCACTAGCGGGAGGTAATGAGCAGTTCTTC	TRBD2	-	TRBV30	TRBJ2-1
CASSLGTGSQYF	TGTGCCAGCAGCTTAGGGACTGGAAGCCAGTACTTC	-	few	TRBV7-9	TRBJ2-5